This T cell receptor beta chain was recorded in a study of identical twins. This CDR3 has 15 residues. The germline gives CDR1 SGHRS, CDR2 YFSETQ. MiXCR, run by TCRdb on the 5' RACE reads, gives a single entry per CDR3 protein. This table holds 1.5 million to 2 million distinct CDR3 sequences, around 33% found once. The count of this clonotype is one. A junction boundary mismatches the germline segment, possibly from a read error. The receptor's source is a newborn girl in good health. The rearrangement joins TRBV5-1 to TRBJ1-5; D may be TRBD1 (5 bases). Source material: cord blood. The CDR3 DNA is TGCGCCAGCAGCTTGCGCCAGTACAGGTATCAGCCCCGGCATTTT. Its protein product is CASSLRQYRYQPRHF.